This TCR beta chain was found in a study of shared clonotypes between healthy human individuals. Study as a whole: A donor's plate count was three for CD4 naive and three for CD4 memory; CD8 naive had two and CD8 memory one.

With 7 bases clipped from V and 4 bases from J, the junction kept 5 bases outside the gene matches. The CDR3 consists of 13 residues. CDR1 is MNHNS and CDR2 is SASEGT in the germline V gene. The healthy adult donors were HIV-negative and reported no recent acute infections or vaccinations. The assay was immunoSEQ multiplex PCR, and TCRdb's table has in-frame clones only and misses some. This sample has about 1 million clones, with around 76% found just once. The source of this sequence is a man aged 18 to 35 in good health. The V and J genes are TRBV6-1 and TRBJ2-3, with 7 bases matching TRBD1. Sequences were obtained from memory CD4+ T cells sorted from blood. The subset denotes: CD45RA-negative fraction. The CDR3 here is CASTPGGPDTQYF. In DNA form, the CDR3 reads TGTGCCAGCACCCCAGGGGGTCCAGATACGCAGTATTTT.